This T cell receptor (beta chain) was sequenced in a study of OX40 agonist ivuxolimab in advanced cancers. Study-level background: Patients received ivuxolimab, an intravenous treatment, every 2 weeks at 0.01 to 10 mg/kg. Participants could have had prior anti-PD-1, anti-PD-L1 or anti-CTLA-4 therapy, and approximately 37% had some. Study conclusions and caveats: At doses 0.1 to 3.0 mg/kg, CD4+ and CD8+ clones expanded.

Sequenced by immunoSEQ multiplex PCR; TCRdb stores in-frame clones only, minus some. The table lists 24,000 or so clones, around three quarters of them singletons, with 10% to 15% in the top ten. CDR3 length: 16 amino acids. Germline values: CDR1 LGHNA, CDR2 YNFKEQ. V trimming: 5 bases; J trimming: 5 bases; junction bases outside the gene matches: 9. In regard to this clone: Its antigen is still unknown.

This sequence was found in an adult with an advanced solid tumor such as melanoma, head and neck, liver or kidney cancer. Specimen: CD4+ or CD8+ T cells sorted from blood, collected in a trial of the OX40 agonist ivuxolimab. The chain has TRBV4-2 and TRBJ2-5; 12 positions agree with TRBD2. The DNA of the CDR3 is TGTGCCAGCAGCTTAACCGGACTAGCGGGGTGGGAGACCCAGTACTTC. This sequence encodes CASSLTGLAGWETQYF.